These 8 T cell receptor beta chains originate from one sample sequenced in a study of regulatory T cells in long-lasting Graves disease. Relying on iRepertoire HTBI primers and Arm-PCR of CDR3 regions, the team built TCR beta libraries. TCRdb fed the multiplex PCR reads into MiXCR, producing one record per CDR3 protein. The table shows around 500,000 distinct CDR3 sequences, with about 12% occurring only once. Time point specified: newly diagnosed GD, antithyroid drugs for less than 3 months. From PBMCs, RNA was extracted and then used to make the TCR library. These data were also filed under a second study, of T cells in Graves' hyperthyroidism and ophthalmopathy.

The sequences come from peripheral blood mononuclear cells (PBMCs), collected at new diagnosis, from a patient treated with antithyroid drugs. These receptors came from a woman aged 30 to 39 with Graves disease.

Here the CDR3 reads CASSSGGESHEQYF. In DNA form, the CDR3 reads TGTGCCAGCAGCTCAGGGGGCGAGTCCCACGAGCAGTACTTC. V and J are TRBV7-2 and TRBJ2-7; 8 bases agree with TRBD1. V was clipped by 4 bases and J by 5 bases; unmatched bases: 7. This CDR3 has 14 residues. Germline lookup yields CDR1 SGHTA and CDR2 FQGNSA.

At least ten counts were recorded for this clonotype. The chain uses TRBV10-2 and TRBJ2-7; weak D call: TRBD1 (6 bases). V lost 5 bases to trimming and J lost 5 bases, with 19 bases between them. Germline values: CDR1 WSHSY, CDR2 SAAADI. The CDR3 is 15 residues long. CDR3 region: CASSPGTTGLHEQYF. CDR3 sequence (DNA): TGCGCCAGCAGTCCCGGGACAACGGGCCTCCACGAGCAGTACTTC.

This clonotype was seen repeatedly, ten times or more. The rearrangement joins TRBV30 to TRBJ2-1; 13 positions agree with TRBD2. The CDR3 sequence is 14 residues long. Germline CDR1 reads GTSNPN; CDR2 reads SVGIG (reference sequence). V dropped 4 bases and J dropped 10; count of bases not matched to a gene: 7. The CDR3 reads CAWKLAGGSGEQFF. CDR3 bases: TGTGCCTGGAAACTAGCGGGAGGGTCGGGCGAGCAGTTCTTC. Based on the CDR3 plus reference TRBV30 and TRBJ2-1, the full variable domain is SQTIHQWPATLVQPVGSPLSLECTVEGTSNPNLYWYRQAAGRGLQLLFYSVGIGQISSEVPQNLSASRPQDRQFILSSKKLLLSDSGFYLCAWKLAGGSGEQFFGPGTRLTVL.

This clonotype appeared many times. V and J are TRBV27 and TRBJ1-6; possibly TRBD1 for D (5 bases). Between the trimmed V and J ends, which lost 2 bases and 9 bases, there was a span of 14 bases. Germline V CDR1 and CDR2: MNHEY, SMNVEV (reference sequence). The CDR3 length is 15 residues. In DNA, the CDR3 is TGTGCCAGCAGTTTAGGACGGAGCGGGGGTTCACCCCTCCACTTT. This encodes CASSLGRSGGSPLHF.

The rearrangement links TRBV20-1 to TRBJ2-3, with 10 positions matching TRBD2. The junction had 18 bases not matched to a gene; V was cut back by 7 bases and J by 8 bases. The CDR3 has 16 residues. Germline CDR1 is DFQATT and CDR2 is SNEGSKA (reference sequence). The CDR3 region is CSVSWGTSGRGGTQYF. CDR3 sequence (DNA): TGCAGTGTTAGCTGGGGGACCAGCGGGAGGGGCGGTACGCAGTATTTT.

This clonotype came up many times. The chain employs TRBV5-1 and TRBJ1-2; the D is unclear. The CDR3 loop spans 14 amino acids. The V and J ends lost 2 bases and 7 bases respectively, with 15 bases between them. Per the germline V gene, CDR1 is SGHRS and CDR2 is YFSETQ. CDR3 DNA: TGCGCCAGCAGCTTATTTGGGGTTGACTCTGGCTACACCTTC. As protein: CASSLFGVDSGYTF.

This sequence joins TRBV3-1 and TRBJ2-5, with D possibly TRBD1 on 5 matching bases. CDR1 LGHDT and CDR2 YNNKEL come from the germline V gene (reference sequence). This CDR3 is built from 13 residues. Trimming took 10 bases from V and 1 from J, leaving 13 bases between them. The DNA for the CDR3 is TGTGCCACGAATCGTGGGGCCCAAGAGACCCAGTACTTC. Translated, it gives CATNRGAQETQYF.

This clonotype came up many times. The chain joins TRBV11-3 to TRBJ1-1; weak D call: TRBD1 (5 bases). The germline V and J ends were trimmed by 5 bases and 1 base, with 14 bases remaining between them. The CDR3 contains 15 residues. Germline V gives CDR1 SGHNT, CDR2 YENEEA. The DNA of the CDR3 is TGTGCCAGCAGCCGGGGGAGGGGAGAGAACACTGAAGCTTTCTTT. Translation: CASSRGRGENTEAFF.